These 5 T cell receptor beta chains originate from one sample sequenced in a study of regulatory T cells in long-lasting Graves disease. Noted time point: newly diagnosed GD, antithyroid drugs for less than 3 months. Extracted RNA from PBMCs served as the source of the TCR library. Assembly of TCR beta libraries relied on iRepertoire HTBI primers together with Arm-PCR of CDR3 regions. TCRdb analysed the multiplex PCR reads with MiXCR anew, one entry per CDR3 protein. The sample consists of a few hundred thousand distinct CDR3 sequences, about 15% of them appearing once. This sample was shared with a second study, whose subject was T cells in Graves' hyperthyroidism and ophthalmopathy.

The starting material was peripheral blood mononuclear cells (PBMCs), obtained at new diagnosis, from a patient treated with antithyroid drugs. Source of these receptors: a woman aged 40 to 50 with Graves disease.

This clonotype was counted ten times or more. V is TRBV11-3 and J is TRBJ2-5; 15 nucleotides agree with TRBD2. CDR1 and CDR2 from the germline V gene are SGHNT and YENEEA. Trimming cost V 5 bases and J 4 bases; bases outside gene matches: 5. The CDR3 runs to 16 residues. CDR3 nucleotide sequence: TGTGCCAGCAGCCAGGGACTAGCGGGAGGCGGAGAGACCCAGTACTTC. Protein product: CASSQGLAGGGETQYF.

Ten or more counts support this clonotype. The J gene is TRBJ1-4, the V gene TRBV12-3 or TRBV12-4, with 7 bases lining up with TRBD1. The length of the CDR3 is 15 residues. The trim removed 5 bases at V and 4 bases at J, leaving 7 bases unmatched. CDR3 sequence reads: CASSDMGQLNEKLFF. The CDR3 bases are TGTGCCAGCAGTGACATGGGACAGCTTAATGAAAAACTGTTTTTT.

The chain is built from TRBV4-3 and TRBJ2-2; maybe TRBD2 (6 bases). The CDR3 is 16 residues long. The ends were cut back, 1 base at V and 3 bases at J, with 12 bases in the middle. Germline-derived CDR1 and CDR2 are LGHNA and YSLEER. CDR3 protein: CASSQGSSEYTGELFF. As DNA, the CDR3 is TGCGCCAGCAGCCAAGGGTCTAGCGAATACACCGGGGAGCTGTTTTTT.

This clonotype was detected ten times or more. The V and J genes are TRBV20-1 and TRBJ2-3; D might be TRBD2 (6 bases). The V and J ends lost 2 bases and 6 bases respectively, with 12 bases between them. The V gene's germline CDR1 is DFQATT and CDR2 SNEGSKA (reference sequence). The CDR3 has 13 amino acids. Here the CDR3 reads CSARQQAGDTQYF. The CDR3 coding sequence is TGCAGTGCTAGACAACAGGCGGGGGATACGCAGTATTTT.

In this sample, this clonotype turned up many times. The gene calls are TRBV12-3 or TRBV12-4 and TRBJ2-1, with unresolved D. V dropped 6 bases and J dropped 0 bases, with 15 bases sitting between them. This CDR3 region has 16 residues. Written as DNA, the CDR3 is TGTGCCAGCAGGATCGACCGAGAAAGCTCCTACAATGAGCAGTTCTTC. Translation gives CASRIDRESSYNEQFF.